These 12 T cell receptor beta chains originate from one sample sequenced in a study of identical twins. From the 5' RACE reads, TCRdb called clonotypes with MiXCR, one entry per CDR3 protein. The table includes approximately 490,000 distinct CDR3 sequences, around 24% detected once. This same sample was also part of a study on yellow fever vaccine responses in identical twins.

Sequencing used CD4+ T cells sorted from blood. The receptors come from a woman younger than 35 in good health.

This clonotype was seen more than once but under ten times. The chain links TRBV12-3 or TRBV12-4 to TRBJ1-3; D is uncertain. The CDR3 is 13 amino acids. V was cut by 10 bases and J by 0 bases, with 10 bases left in between. CDR3 loop: CATDRFSGNTIYF. The CDR3 DNA reads as TGTGCCACCGACCGTTTCTCTGGAAACACCATATATTTT.

This clonotype was picked up a small number of times. The chain employs TRBV20-1 and TRBJ2-7; 9 bases fit TRBD2. The V gene end was trimmed by 3 bases and the J gene end by 3 bases; junction bases not matched to a gene: 3. CDR3 length: 13 residues. Germline V lookup: CDR1 DFQATT, CDR2 SNEGSKA (reference sequence). CDR3 in DNA: TGCAGTGCTAGGCTAGCGGGAAGCTACGAGCAGTACTTC. Residues: CSARLAGSYEQYF.

This chain connects TRBV4-1 to TRBJ2-3; 8 positions agree with TRBD2. CDR3 length: 19 amino acids. Trimming cost V 0 bases and J 2 bases; bases outside gene matches: 13. From germline, CDR1 is MGHRA and CDR2 YSYEKL. The CDR3 DNA reads TGCGCCAGCAGCCAAGATTATGTCGGGGGGGCATACGTCACAGATACGCAGTATTTT. Translating gives CASSQDYVGGAYVTDTQYF.

The chain recombines TRBV12-3 or TRBV12-4 with TRBJ2-7; weak D call: TRBD1 (5 bases). This CDR3 has 14 amino acids. Trimming removed 6 bases from V and 2 bases from J, with 14 bases in between. CDR3 amino acids: CASSLGVKAYEQYF. CDR3 in DNA: TGTGCCAGCAGCCTAGGGGTTAAGGCCTACGAGCAGTACTTC.

The chain joins TRBV19 to TRBJ1-2; the D gene is possibly TRBD1 (5 bases). V was shortened by 4 bases and J by 4 bases, with 13 bases between the two germline ends. Germline-derived CDR1 and CDR2 are LNHDA and SQIVND (reference sequence). The CDR3 runs to 14 residues. For the CDR3, the DNA is TGTGCCAGTAGTAACCCGACAGTGACCTATGGCTACACCTTC. Amino acid sequence: CASSNPTVTYGYTF.

The rearrangement links TRBV19 to TRBJ2-1; D is perhaps TRBD2 (6 bases). This CDR3 contains 16 residues. The germline V gene encodes CDR1 LNHDA and CDR2 SQIVND (reference sequence). V shed 5 bases and J shed 3 bases, with 17 bases lying between them. The CDR3 is CASSAPGGKGYNEQFF. The CDR3 bases are TGTGCCAGTAGTGCTCCTGGCGGGAAAGGCTACAATGAGCAGTTCTTC.

The V gene is TRBV2, the J gene TRBJ2-7; D might be TRBD1 or TRBD2, each matching 5 bases. The CDR3 consists of 13 residues. Trimming removed 3 bases from V and 5 bases from J, with 11 bases in between. The germline V gene has CDR1 SNHLY and CDR2 FYNNEI. The CDR3 loop reads CASSDLRGDEQYF. In DNA, the CDR3 is TGTGCCAGCAGTGACCTGAGGGGAGACGAGCAGTACTTC.

This clonotype showed up just a few times. The V and J genes are TRBV12-3 or TRBV12-4 and TRBJ2-2, with 11 bases lining up with TRBD1. The ends lost 5 bases at V and 5 bases at J; junction bases unmatched: 7. The CDR3 loop spans 16 amino acids. The CDR3 DNA reads as TGTGCCAGCAGTCGGGGGACAGGGGGGAGTACCGGGGAGCTGTTTTTT. Protein sequence: CASSRGTGGSTGELFF.

This clonotype was seen a single time. V is TRBV11-2 and J is TRBJ2-7; a possible D gene is TRBD1 (5 bases). V was clipped by 1 base and J by 2 bases, with 12 bases between them. The CDR3 is made up of 15 amino acids. Germline V gives CDR1 SGHAT, CDR2 FQNNGV. The CDR3: CASSLAQGLPYEQYF. The CDR3 DNA follows: TGTGCCAGCAGCTTAGCCCAGGGTCTCCCCTACGAGCAGTACTTC.

The gene calls are TRBV11-2 and TRBJ1-2; the D is unclear. Trimming shortened V by 3 bases and J by 0 bases, and 11 bases separated the two germline ends. The germline V gene encodes CDR1 SGHAT and CDR2 FQNNGV. The CDR3 covers 15 residues. The CDR3 nucleotides are TGTGCCAGCAGCTTCAGTCGGGCCTCTAACTATGGCTACACCTTC. This codes for CASSFSRASNYGYTF.

The table lists this clonotype with a few counts. The chain employs TRBV24-1 and TRBJ2-1; D gene unclear. The V gene's germline CDR1 is KGHDR and CDR2 SFDVKD. Trimming shortened V by 7 bases and J by 3 bases, and 12 bases separated the two germline ends. This CDR3 has 14 residues. The CDR3 protein is CATSKGGSYNEQFF. CDR3 DNA sequence: TGTGCCACCAGCAAGGGTGGTAGCTACAATGAGCAGTTCTTC.

This rearrangement joins TRBV20-1 to TRBJ2-3; D unclear. Germline V gives CDR1 DFQATT, CDR2 SNEGSKA (reference sequence). Trimming removed 7 bases from V and 1 base from J, with 9 bases in between. This CDR3 is built from 12 residues. The CDR3 DNA is TGCAGTGGGGCGGTAGGCACAGATACGCAGTATTTT. Its translation: CSGAVGTDTQYF.